The 6 T cell receptor beta chains presented below share a single source sample, sequenced in a study of blood T cells in healthy people across ages. A J-beta primer mix and a sample-barcoded 5' primer were used in a second PCR of about 7 to 12 cycles. TCRdb reprocessed the 5' RACE reads with MiXCR, giving one entry per CDR3 protein. The sample lists around 870,000 distinct CDR3 sequences, under 35% occurring once. The sequenced sample was blood. These receptors were collected from a woman at least 80 years old in good health.

A few counts support this clonotype. This may stem from a read error, because a much larger clone lies one nucleotide away. J is TRBJ2-7 and V is TRBV6-6; D is unresolved. The CDR3 extends over 12 amino acids. V lost 2 bases and J 7 bases, leaving 9 bases between the germline ends. Germline V gives CDR1 MNHNY, CDR2 SVGAGI (reference sequence). The CDR3 loop is CASSYQVVEQYF. The CDR3 DNA is TGTGCCAGCAGTTACCAAGTAGTTGAGCAGTACTTC.

This chain's CDR3 is CASSLPPGYNSPLHF. The CDR3, as DNA: TGTGCCAGCAGTTTACCTCCCGGGTATAATTCACCCCTCCACTTT. The rearrangement links TRBV28 to TRBJ1-6; D is uncertain. The V end lost 2 bases, the J end lost 4 bases, and 9 bases lay between the germline ends. CDR3 length: 15 residues. In germline, CDR1 is MDHEN, CDR2 SYDVKM. Full variable domain (missing parts from reference TRBV28 and TRBJ1-6): DVKVTQSSRYLVKRTGEKVFLECVQDMDHENMFWYRQDPGLGLRLIYFSYDVKMKEKGDIPEGYSVSREKKERFSLILESASTNQTSMYLCASSLPPGYNSPLHFGNGTRLTVT.

This clonotype was picked up many times. DNA for the CDR3: TGTGCCAGCAGCTTTGCGTATGGCTACACCTTC. Translating gives CASSFAYGYTF. V is TRBV7-2 and J is TRBJ1-2; D call uncertain. Germline lookup yields CDR1 SGHTA and CDR2 FQGNSA. This CDR3 spans 11 amino acids. The V and J ends lost 3 bases and 5 bases respectively, with 4 bases between them.

This clonotype was counted ten times or more. The chain joins TRBV7-2 to TRBJ2-3; D call uncertain. CDR1 is SGHTA, CDR2 FQGNSA, per germline. The CDR3 runs 12 residues. Trimming left V 0 bases short and J 11 bases short, with 9 bases between. The CDR3 protein is CASSLASGGQYF. DNA for the CDR3: TGTGCCAGCAGCTTAGCCTCGGGTGGGCAGTATTTT. The complete variable domain, with remaining parts taken from reference TRBV7-2 and TRBJ2-3, reads GAGVSQSPSNKVTEKGKDVELRCDPISGHTALYWYRQSLGQGLEFLIYFQGNSAPDKSGLPSDRFSAERTGGSVSTLTIQRTQQEDSAVYLCASSLASGGQYFGPGTRLTVL.

This clonotype was seen a handful of times. The chain links TRBV2 to TRBJ2-1; a weak D match, TRBD2 (5 bases). Trimming removed 4 bases at V and 7 bases at J, with 8 bases between. Germline V gene lookup returns CDR1 SNHLY and CDR2 FYNNEI. The CDR3 is 12 amino acids. The CDR3 DNA follows: TGTGCCAGCAGTGCGAGGGATAATGAGCAGTTCTTC. Its translation: CASSARDNEQFF.

The genes are TRBV4-1 and TRBJ2-7, with 8 bases matching TRBD2. CDR1 is MGHRA, CDR2 YSYEKL, per germline. With 4 bases clipped from V and 4 bases from J, the junction kept 9 bases outside the gene matches. CDR3 length: 15 amino acids. DNA of the CDR3: TGCGCCAGCAGCCGAGAGCTTAGCGGGGCATACGAGCAGTACTTC. The encoded protein is CASSRELSGAYEQYF.